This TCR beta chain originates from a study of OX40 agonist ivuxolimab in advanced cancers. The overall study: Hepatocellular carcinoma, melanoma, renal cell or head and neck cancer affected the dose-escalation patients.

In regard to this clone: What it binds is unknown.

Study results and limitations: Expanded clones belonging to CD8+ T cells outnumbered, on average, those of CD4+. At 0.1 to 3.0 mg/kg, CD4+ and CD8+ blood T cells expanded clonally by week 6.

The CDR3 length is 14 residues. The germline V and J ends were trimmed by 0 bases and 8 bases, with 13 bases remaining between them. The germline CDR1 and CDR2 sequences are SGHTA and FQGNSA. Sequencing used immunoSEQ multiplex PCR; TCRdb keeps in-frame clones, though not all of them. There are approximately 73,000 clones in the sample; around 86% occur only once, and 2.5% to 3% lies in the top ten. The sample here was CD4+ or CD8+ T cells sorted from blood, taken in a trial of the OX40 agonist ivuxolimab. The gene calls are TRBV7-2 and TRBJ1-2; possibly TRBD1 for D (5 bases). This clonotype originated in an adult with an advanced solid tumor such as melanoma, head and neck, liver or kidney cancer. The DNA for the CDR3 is TGTGCCAGCAGCTTAGCCTGGCAGGGAGAAGGCTACACCTTC. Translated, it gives CASSLAWQGEGYTF.